A single sample gave rise to the 20 T cell receptor beta chains below, sequenced in a study of beta chain features in type 1 diabetes. The investigators reverse transcribed all of the isolated RNA, so they sequenced expressed TCRB transcripts. Measured with immunoSEQ multiplex PCR; TCRdb has only the in-frame clones, and not every one. Of about 900,000 clones listed, roughly a sixth were seen once; the top ten hold 0.023%. The source material was naive CD4+ T cells from blood. The source is a woman aged 18-29 years in good health.

Details on this clone: Other DNA sequences in the sample encode the same CDR3. The chain carries TRBV29-1 and TRBJ1-1, with 7 bases matching TRBD1. J was trimmed by 1 base and V by 4 bases; bases with no gene match: 0. The CDR3 totals 12 residues. Germline CDR1 and CDR2: SQVTM and ANQGSEA. CDR3 in amino acids: CSVGTGNTEAFF. In nucleotides, the CDR3 is TGCAGCGTTGGGACAGGGAACACTGAAGCTTTCTTT.

The chain links TRBV28 to TRBJ2-5; 8 positions match TRBD1. Looked up from germline, CDR1 is MDHEN and CDR2 is SYDVKM. After removal of 7 bases from V and 5 bases from J, the junction contained 6 bases not matched to a gene. The CDR3 covers 13 residues. The CDR3 region has the DNA TGTGCCAGCAACCGACAGGGGTCGGAGACCCAGTACTTC. Amino acid sequence: CASNRQGSETQYF.

This chain joins TRBV4-3 and TRBJ2-7; the D gene is possibly TRBD2 (6 bases). CDR1 LGHNA and CDR2 YSLEER come from the germline V gene. The CDR3 runs 15 residues. The V end was cut by 0 bases, the J end by 4 bases, with 13 bases between. The CDR3 loop reads CASSQDLAGMYEQYF. As DNA, the CDR3 is TGCGCCAGCAGCCAAGACTTGGCGGGGATGTACGAGCAGTACTTC.

V gene TRBV21-1 combines with J gene TRBJ2-7. TRBV21-1 is recorded as a pseudogene. The CDR3 loop spans 12 amino acids. The CDR3 here is CASSKPGYEQYF. The CDR3 DNA reads as TGTGCCAGCAGCAAACCCGGATACGAGCAGTACTTC.

This clone was counted between two and nine times. The rearrangement joins TRBV4-3 to TRBJ2-1; 11 bases agree with TRBD2. The CDR3 length is 16 residues. CDR1 and CDR2 from the germline V gene are LGHNA and YSLEER. Germline trimming cut 1 base from V and 3 bases from J; bases unmatched to any gene: 2. The CDR3 nucleotides are TGCGCCAGCAGCCAAGCGGGACTAGCGGACTACAATGAGCAGTTCTTC. Protein sequence: CASSQAGLADYNEQFF.

There are a few counts of this clone. V and J are TRBV11-2 and TRBJ2-7; no clear D gene. CDR1 SGHAT and CDR2 FQNNGV come from the germline V gene. Deletions cut 1 base from V and 6 bases from J, with 10 bases between. The CDR3 has 13 amino acids. CDR3 DNA sequence: TGTGCCAGCAGCTTAGGACTGATGGTCGAGCAGTACTTC. It is translated as CASSLGLMVEQYF.

V is TRBV27 and J is TRBJ2-3; D is uncertain. Germline V gene data show CDR1 as MNHEY and CDR2 as SMNVEV (reference sequence). This CDR3 region has 13 residues. The ends were cut back, 7 bases at V and 1 base at J, with 9 bases in the middle. The CDR3 region has the DNA TGTGCCAGCACTGAATGGGGCACAGATACGCAGTATTTT. Residues: CASTEWGTDTQYF.

This clone was detected once. The chain uses TRBV6-6 and TRBJ2-7; tentative D call: TRBD2 (5 bases). Trimming took off 2 bases at V and 3 bases at J, with 11 bases between the two ends. Per germline, CDR1 MNHNY and CDR2 SVGAGI (reference sequence). The CDR3 is 14 residues long. The CDR3 spells CASSYRGPSYEQYF. CDR3 in DNA: TGTGCCAGCAGTTACAGAGGGCCGAGCTACGAGCAGTACTTC.

This rearrangement joins TRBV29-1 to TRBJ2-5; the match to TRBD1 covers 9 bases. The tail of the sequence fits TRBJ2-7 better, so the J call may be wrong. In germline, CDR1 is SQVTM, CDR2 ANQGSEA. The CDR3 loop spans 13 amino acids. The CDR3 DNA follows: TGCAGCGTTGCACGGACAGGGGAATACGAGCAGTACTTC. Its protein is CSVARTGEYEQYF.

The chain couples TRBV9 to TRBJ1-5, with TRBD1 matching 7 bases. Germline values: CDR1 SGDLS, CDR2 YYNGEE. The CDR3 covers 14 residues. The V and J ends lost 2 bases and 4 bases, in that order; junction bases with no gene match: 3. CDR3 in DNA: TGTGCCAGCAGCGTCGGACAGGCAAATCAGCCCCAGCATTTT. As protein: CASSVGQANQPQHF.

The rearrangement links TRBV18 to TRBJ2-1, with D unresolved. CDR1 is KGHSH, CDR2 LQKENI, per germline. This CDR3 is built from 16 residues. The germline V and J ends were trimmed by 2 bases and 2 bases, with 13 bases remaining between them. CDR3 protein: CASSPSVSSAYNEQFF. The CDR3 bases are TGTGCCAGCTCACCAAGTGTCAGCTCAGCCTACAATGAGCAGTTCTTC.

This rearrangement joins TRBV7-9 to TRBJ2-7; D is tentatively TRBD1 or TRBD2 (5 bases each). The CDR3 is made up of 14 amino acids. The germline CDR1 and CDR2 sequences are SEHNR and FQNEAQ (reference sequence). With 7 bases removed from V and 5 bases from J, the gap between germline ends came to 18 bases. DNA for the CDR3: TGTGCCAGCACCCTATTTGGGGGTAGGGACGAGCAGTACTTC. Its translation: CASTLFGGRDEQYF.

This clone has only a few counts. The CDR3 here is CASSIQVYQPQHF. CDR3 DNA sequence: TGTGCCAGTAGTATCCAGGTTTATCAGCCCCAGCATTTT. The genes are TRBV19 and TRBJ1-5; D gene uncertain. Trimming left V 3 bases short and J 5 bases short, with 8 bases between. Germline V gene sequence: CDR1 LNHDA, CDR2 SQIVND (reference sequence). The length of the CDR3 is 13 residues.

This clone was seen more than once but under ten times. The same CDR3 also results from other DNA sequences found in this sample. J is TRBJ2-1 and V is TRBV19; TRBD2 agrees at 10 bases. The CDR3 consists of 15 residues. The trim removed 6 bases at V and 7 bases at J, leaving 9 bases unmatched. CDR1 is LNHDA, CDR2 SQIVND, per germline (reference sequence). The CDR3 is CASSLLAGVGNEQFF. As DNA, the CDR3 is TGTGCCAGTAGCCTGCTAGCGGGAGTAGGGAATGAGCAGTTCTTC.

This clone was counted only a few times. V usage is TRBV7-9 and J usage is TRBJ2-2; the D gene is possibly TRBD2 (5 bases). This CDR3 contains 17 residues. The germline V and J ends were trimmed by 5 bases and 0 bases, with 16 bases remaining between them. Germline lookup yields CDR1 SEHNR and CDR2 FQNEAQ (reference sequence). CDR3 DNA: TGTGCCAGCAGCCCGGCGGGCGGGTCTACGAACACCGGGGAGCTGTTTTTT. Protein sequence: CASSPAGGSTNTGELFF.

This clone was seen only a few times. The gene calls are TRBV19 and TRBJ2-2; TRBD2 matches 15 bases. Per the germline V gene, CDR1 is LNHDA and CDR2 is SQIVND (reference sequence). V shed 4 bases and J 3 bases; nucleotides not matched to a gene: 12. The CDR3 covers 20 residues. The chain's CDR3 is CASSNGLAGGPGSYTGELFF. The CDR3 DNA sequence: TGTGCCAGTAGTAATGGACTAGCGGGAGGGCCGGGCTCGTACACCGGGGAGCTGTTTTTT.

V is TRBV15 and J is TRBJ2-1; D gene uncertain. Germline V gene lookup returns CDR1 LNHNV and CDR2 YYDKDF (reference sequence). With 0 bases removed from V and 9 bases from J, the gap between germline ends came to 12 bases. This CDR3 contains 14 residues. In nucleotides, the CDR3 is TGTGCCACCAGCAGAGATCACGCGCAACGTGAGCAGTTCTTC. It translates to CATSRDHAQREQFF.

V gene TRBV7-9 combines with J gene TRBJ2-2; D possibly corresponds to TRBD1 (6 bases). V gave up 5 bases and J gave up 7 bases, with 14 bases separating them. Germline V lookup: CDR1 SEHNR, CDR2 FQNEAQ (reference sequence). There are 14 residues in the CDR3. CDR3 nucleotide sequence: TGTGCCAGCAGCGGGCAGGGGATGATCGGGGAGCTGTTTTTT. This encodes CASSGQGMIGELFF.

The CDR3 region is CASTPGDGSVVEAFF. The CDR3 DNA reads TGTGCCAGCACCCCCGGGGACGGTTCGGTTGTTGAAGCTTTCTTT. The chain uses TRBV2 and TRBJ1-1; D is possibly TRBD1 (5 bases). CDR1 is SNHLY and CDR2 is FYNNEI in the germline V gene. Trimming stripped 7 bases from V and 7 bases from J, with 22 bases between. This CDR3 has 15 amino acids.

The chain recombines TRBV5-1 with TRBJ2-3; D unresolved. CDR1 SGHRS and CDR2 YFSETQ come from the germline V gene. Trimming removed 4 bases at V and 2 bases at J, with 11 bases between. CDR3 size: 14 residues. This CDR3 reads CASSVRLFTDTQYF. CDR3 DNA: TGCGCCAGCAGCGTCCGGTTGTTCACAGATACGCAGTATTTT.